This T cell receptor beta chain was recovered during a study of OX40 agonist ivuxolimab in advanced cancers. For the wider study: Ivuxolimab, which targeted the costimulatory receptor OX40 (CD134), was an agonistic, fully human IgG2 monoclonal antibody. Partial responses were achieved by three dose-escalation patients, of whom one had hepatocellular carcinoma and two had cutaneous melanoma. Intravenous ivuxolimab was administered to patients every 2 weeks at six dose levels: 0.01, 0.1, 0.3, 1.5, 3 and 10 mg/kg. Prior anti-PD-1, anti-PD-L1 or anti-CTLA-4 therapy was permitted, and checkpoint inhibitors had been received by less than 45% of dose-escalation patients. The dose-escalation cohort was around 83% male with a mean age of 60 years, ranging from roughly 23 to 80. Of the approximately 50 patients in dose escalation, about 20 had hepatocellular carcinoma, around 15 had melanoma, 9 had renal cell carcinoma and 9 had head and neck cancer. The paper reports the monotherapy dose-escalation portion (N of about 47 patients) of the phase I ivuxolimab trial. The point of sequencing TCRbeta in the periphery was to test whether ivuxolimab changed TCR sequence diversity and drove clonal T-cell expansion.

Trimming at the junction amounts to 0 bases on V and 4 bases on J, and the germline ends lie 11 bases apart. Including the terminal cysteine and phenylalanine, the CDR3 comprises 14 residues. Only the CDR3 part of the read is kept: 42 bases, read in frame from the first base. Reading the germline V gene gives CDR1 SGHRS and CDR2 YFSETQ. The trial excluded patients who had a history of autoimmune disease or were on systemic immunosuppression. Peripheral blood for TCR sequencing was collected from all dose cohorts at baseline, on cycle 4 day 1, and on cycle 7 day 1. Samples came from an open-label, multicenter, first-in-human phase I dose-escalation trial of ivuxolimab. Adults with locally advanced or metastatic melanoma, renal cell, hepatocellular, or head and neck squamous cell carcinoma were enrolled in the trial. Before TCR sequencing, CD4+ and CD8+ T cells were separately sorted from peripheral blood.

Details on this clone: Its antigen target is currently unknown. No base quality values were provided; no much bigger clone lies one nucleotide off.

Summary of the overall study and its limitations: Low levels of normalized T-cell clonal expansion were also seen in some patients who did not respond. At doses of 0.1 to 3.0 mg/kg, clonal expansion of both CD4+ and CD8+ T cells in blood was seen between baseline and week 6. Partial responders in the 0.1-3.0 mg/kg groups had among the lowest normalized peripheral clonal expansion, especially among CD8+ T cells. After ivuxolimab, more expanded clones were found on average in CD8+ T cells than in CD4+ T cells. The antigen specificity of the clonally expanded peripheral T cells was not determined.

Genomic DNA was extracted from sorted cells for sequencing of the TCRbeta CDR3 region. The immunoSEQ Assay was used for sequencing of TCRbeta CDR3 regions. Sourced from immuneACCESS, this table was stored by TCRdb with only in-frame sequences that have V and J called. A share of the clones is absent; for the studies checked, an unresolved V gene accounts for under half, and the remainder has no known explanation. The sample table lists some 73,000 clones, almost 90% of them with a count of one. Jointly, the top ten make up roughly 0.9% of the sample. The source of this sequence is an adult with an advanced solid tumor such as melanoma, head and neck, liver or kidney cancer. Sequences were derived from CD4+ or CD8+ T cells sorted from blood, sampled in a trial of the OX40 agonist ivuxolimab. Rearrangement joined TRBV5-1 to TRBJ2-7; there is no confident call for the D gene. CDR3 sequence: CASSLGGYEYEQYF. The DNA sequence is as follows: TGCGCCAGCAGCTTGGGTGGGTATGAGTACGAGCAGTACTTC. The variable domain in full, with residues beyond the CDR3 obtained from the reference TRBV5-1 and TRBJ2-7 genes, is KAGVTQTPRYLIKTRGQQVTLSCSPISGHRSVSWYQQTPGQGLQFLFEYFSETQRNKGNFPGRFSGRQFSNSRSEMNVSTLELGDSALYLCASSLGGYEYEQYFGPGTRLTVT.